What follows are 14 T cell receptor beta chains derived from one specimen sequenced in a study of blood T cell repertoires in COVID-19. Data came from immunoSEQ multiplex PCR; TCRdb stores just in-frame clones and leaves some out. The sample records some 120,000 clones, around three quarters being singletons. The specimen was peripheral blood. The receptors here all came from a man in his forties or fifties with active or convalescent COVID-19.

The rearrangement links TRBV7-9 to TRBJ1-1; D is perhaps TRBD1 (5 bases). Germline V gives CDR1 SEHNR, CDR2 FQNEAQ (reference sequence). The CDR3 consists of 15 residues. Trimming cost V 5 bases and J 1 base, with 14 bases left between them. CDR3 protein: CASSRPDSRNTEAFF. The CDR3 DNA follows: TGTGCCAGCAGCCGTCCCGACAGCAGGAACACTGAAGCTTTCTTT.

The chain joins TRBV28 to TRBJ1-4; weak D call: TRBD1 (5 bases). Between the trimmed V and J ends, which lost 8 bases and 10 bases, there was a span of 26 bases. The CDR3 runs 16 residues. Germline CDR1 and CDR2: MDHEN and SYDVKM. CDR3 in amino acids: CASSRGGIPDFGKLFF. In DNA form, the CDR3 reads TGTGCCAGCTCCCGTGGGGGGATACCTGACTTTGGAAAACTGTTTTTT.

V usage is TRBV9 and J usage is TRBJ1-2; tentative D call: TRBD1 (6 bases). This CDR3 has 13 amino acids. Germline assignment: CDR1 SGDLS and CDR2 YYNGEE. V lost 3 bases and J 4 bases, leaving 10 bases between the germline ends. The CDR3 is CASSDRDTYGYTF. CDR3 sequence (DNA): TGTGCCAGCAGCGACCGGGACACCTATGGCTACACCTTC.

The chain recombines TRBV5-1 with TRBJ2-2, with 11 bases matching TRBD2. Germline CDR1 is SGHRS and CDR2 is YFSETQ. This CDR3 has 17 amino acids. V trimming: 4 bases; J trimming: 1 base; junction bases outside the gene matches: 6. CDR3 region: CASSVEGTSGNTGELFF. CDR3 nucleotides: TGCGCCAGCAGCGTTGAAGGGACTAGCGGGAACACCGGGGAGCTGTTTTTT.

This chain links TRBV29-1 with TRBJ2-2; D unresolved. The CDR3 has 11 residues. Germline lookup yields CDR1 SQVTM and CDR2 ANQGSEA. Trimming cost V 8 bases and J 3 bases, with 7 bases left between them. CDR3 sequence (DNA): TGCAGCTTTCTGTACACCGGGGAGCTGTTTTTT. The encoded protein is CSFLYTGELFF.

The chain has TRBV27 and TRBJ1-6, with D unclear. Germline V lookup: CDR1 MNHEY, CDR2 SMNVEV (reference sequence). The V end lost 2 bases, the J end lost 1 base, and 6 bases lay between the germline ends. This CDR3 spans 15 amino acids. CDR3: CASSLEGSYNSPLHF. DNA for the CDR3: TGTGCCAGCAGTTTAGAGGGTTCCTATAATTCACCCCTCCACTTT.

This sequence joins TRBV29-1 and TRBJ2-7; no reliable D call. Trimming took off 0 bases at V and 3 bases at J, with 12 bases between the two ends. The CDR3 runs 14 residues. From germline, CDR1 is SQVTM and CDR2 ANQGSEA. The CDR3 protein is CSVEDLPRSYEQYF. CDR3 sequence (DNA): TGCAGCGTTGAAGATCTCCCCCGCAGCTACGAGCAGTACTTC.

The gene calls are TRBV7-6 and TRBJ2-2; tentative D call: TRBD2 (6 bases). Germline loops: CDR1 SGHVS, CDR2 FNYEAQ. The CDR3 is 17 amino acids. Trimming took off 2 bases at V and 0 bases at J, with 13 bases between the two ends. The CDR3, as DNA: TGTGCCAGCAGCTTACTCCCTGGGGACTCGAACACCGGGGAGCTGTTTTTT. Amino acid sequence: CASSLLPGDSNTGELFF.

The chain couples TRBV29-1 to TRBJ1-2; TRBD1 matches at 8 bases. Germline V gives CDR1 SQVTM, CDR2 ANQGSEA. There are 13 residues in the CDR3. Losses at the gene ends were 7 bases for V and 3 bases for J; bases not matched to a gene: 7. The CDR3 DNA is TGCAGCGAGAAGGGACAGGCACACTATGGCTACACCTTC. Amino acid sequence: CSEKGQAHYGYTF.

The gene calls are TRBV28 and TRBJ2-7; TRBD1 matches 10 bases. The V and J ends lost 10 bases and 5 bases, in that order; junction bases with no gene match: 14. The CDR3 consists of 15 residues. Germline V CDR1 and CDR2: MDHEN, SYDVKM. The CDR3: CAINRSGQGSHEQYF. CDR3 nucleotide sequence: TGTGCCATCAATAGGTCGGGACAGGGGTCCCACGAGCAGTACTTC.

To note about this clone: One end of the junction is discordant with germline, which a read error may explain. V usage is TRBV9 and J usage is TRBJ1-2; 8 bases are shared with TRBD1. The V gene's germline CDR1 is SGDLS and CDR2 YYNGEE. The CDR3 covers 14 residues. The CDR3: CASSPRQGASQEDF. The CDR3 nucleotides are TGTGCCAGCAGCCCCCGGCAGGGGGCCTCTCAGGAGGATTTC.

The CDR3 reads CASRVGAVDAYGYTF. CDR3 DNA: TGTGCCAGCAGGGTTGGAGCTGTGGATGCCTATGGCTACACCTTC. This chain links TRBV28 with TRBJ1-2; D remains ambiguous. Trimming shortened V by 6 bases and J by 4 bases, and 18 bases separated the two germline ends. CDR3 size: 15 residues. CDR1 and CDR2 from the germline V gene are MDHEN and SYDVKM.

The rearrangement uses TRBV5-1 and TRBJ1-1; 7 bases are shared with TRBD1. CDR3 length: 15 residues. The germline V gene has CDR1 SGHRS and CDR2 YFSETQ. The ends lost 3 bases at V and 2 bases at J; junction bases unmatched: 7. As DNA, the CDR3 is TGCGCCAGCAGCTCCGGCGGGACAGCTAACACTGAAGCTTTCTTT. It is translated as CASSSGGTANTEAFF.

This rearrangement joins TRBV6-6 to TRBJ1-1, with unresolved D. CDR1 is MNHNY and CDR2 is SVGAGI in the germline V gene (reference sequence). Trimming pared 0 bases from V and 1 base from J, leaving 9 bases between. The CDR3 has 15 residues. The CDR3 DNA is TGTGCCAGCAGTTACTCGGCCGCGGGGAACACTGAAGCTTTCTTT. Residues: CASSYSAAGNTEAFF.